This T cell receptor beta chain was captured by sequencing in a study of regulatory T cells in long-lasting Graves disease. According to the study, TCR beta libraries were built with iRepertoire HTBI primers and CDR3-region Arm-PCR. TCRdb re-called the multiplex PCR reads through MiXCR, storing one row per CDR3 protein. The table includes about 350,000 distinct CDR3 sequences, approximately 15% detected once. Time point given: newly diagnosed GD, antithyroid drugs for less than 3 months. RNA extracted from PBMCs served as the sequencing template. The germline CDR1 and CDR2 sequences are LGHNA and YNFKEQ. This CDR3 has 14 amino acids. V shed 4 bases and J shed 3 bases, with 10 bases lying between them. These same records also appear under a second study, on T cells in Graves' hyperthyroidism and ophthalmopathy.

The sequence was collected from a man aged 35-49 years with Graves disease. This chain links TRBV4-2 with TRBJ1-5; possibly TRBD1 for D (6 bases). This sample comprised peripheral blood mononuclear cells (PBMCs), obtained at new diagnosis, from a patient treated with antithyroid drugs. This CDR3 is CASSLGQINQPQHF. The CDR3 DNA reads TGTGCCAGCAGCCTTGGACAGATCAATCAGCCCCAGCATTTT.